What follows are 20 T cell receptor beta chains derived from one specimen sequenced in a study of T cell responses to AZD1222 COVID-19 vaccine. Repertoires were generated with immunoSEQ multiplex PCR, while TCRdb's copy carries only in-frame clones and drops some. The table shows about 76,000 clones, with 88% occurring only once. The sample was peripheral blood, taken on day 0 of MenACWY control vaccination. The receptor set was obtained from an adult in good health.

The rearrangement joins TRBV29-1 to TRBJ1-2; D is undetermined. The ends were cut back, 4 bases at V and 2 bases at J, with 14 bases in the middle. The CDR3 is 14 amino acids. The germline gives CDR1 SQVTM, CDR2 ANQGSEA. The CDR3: CSVGRTAENYGYTF. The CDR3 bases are TGCAGCGTTGGGAGGACGGCCGAAAACTATGGCTACACCTTC. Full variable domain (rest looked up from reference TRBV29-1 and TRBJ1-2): SAVISQKPSRDICQRGTSLTIQCQVDSQVTMMFWYRQQPGQSLTLIATANQGSEATYESGFVIDKFPISRPNLTFSTLTVSNMSPEDSSIYLCSVGRTAENYGYTFGSGTRLTVV.

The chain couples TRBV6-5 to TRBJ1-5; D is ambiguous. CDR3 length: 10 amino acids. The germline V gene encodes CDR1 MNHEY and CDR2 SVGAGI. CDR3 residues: CAVSNQPQHF. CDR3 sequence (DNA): TGTGCGGTCAGCAATCAGCCCCAGCATTTT.

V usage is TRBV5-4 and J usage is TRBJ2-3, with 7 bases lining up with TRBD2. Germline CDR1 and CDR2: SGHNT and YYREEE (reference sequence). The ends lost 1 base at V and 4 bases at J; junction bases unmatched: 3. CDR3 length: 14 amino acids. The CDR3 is CASSLLGRADTQYF. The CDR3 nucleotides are TGTGCCAGCAGCTTGTTGGGGAGGGCAGATACGCAGTATTTT.

The CDR3 protein is CASSSYLPSGNIQYF. In nucleotides, the CDR3 is TGTGCCAGCAGTTCATACCTGCCTAGCGGGAACATTCAGTACTTC. The genes are TRBV27 and TRBJ2-4; 8 positions match TRBD2. The V and J ends lost 4 bases and 7 bases, in that order; junction bases with no gene match: 9. Germline V gene sequence: CDR1 MNHEY, CDR2 SMNVEV (reference sequence). CDR3 size: 15 residues.

CDR3 DNA sequence: TGTGCCAGCAGTAAGTCCTTATCAACAGATACGCAGTATTTT. It codes for CASSKSLSTDTQYF. The rearrangement joins TRBV2 to TRBJ2-3; D is ambiguous. The ends were cut back, 5 bases at V and 3 bases at J, with 12 bases in the middle. Germline CDR1 and CDR2: SNHLY and FYNNEI. The CDR3 runs 14 residues. The full variable domain, its missing parts supplied by reference TRBV2 and TRBJ2-3, is EPEVTQTPSHQVTQMGQEVILRCVPISNHLYFYWYRQILGQKVEFLVSFYNNEISEKSEIFDDQFSVERPDGSNFTLKIRSTKLEDSAMYFCASSKSLSTDTQYFGPGTRLTVL.

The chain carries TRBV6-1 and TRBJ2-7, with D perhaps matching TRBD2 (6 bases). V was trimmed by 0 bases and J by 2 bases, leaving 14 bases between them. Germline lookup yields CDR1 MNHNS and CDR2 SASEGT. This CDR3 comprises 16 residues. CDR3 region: CASSEAGIADAYEQYF. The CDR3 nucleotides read TGTGCCAGCAGTGAAGCGGGGATAGCGGACGCCTACGAGCAGTACTTC.

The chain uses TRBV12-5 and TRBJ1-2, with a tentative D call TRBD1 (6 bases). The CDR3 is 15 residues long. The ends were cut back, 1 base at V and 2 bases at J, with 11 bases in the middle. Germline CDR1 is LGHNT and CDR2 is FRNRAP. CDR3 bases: TGTGCTAGTGGTTTGGGGGACACCAAAAACTATGGCTACACCTTC. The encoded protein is CASGLGDTKNYGYTF. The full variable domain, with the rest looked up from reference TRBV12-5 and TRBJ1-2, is DARVTQTPRHKVTEMGQEVTMRCQPILGHNTVFWYRQTMMQGLELLAYFRNRAPLDDSGMPKDRFSAEMPDATLATLKIQPSEPRDSAVYFCASGLGDTKNYGYTFGSGTRLTVV.

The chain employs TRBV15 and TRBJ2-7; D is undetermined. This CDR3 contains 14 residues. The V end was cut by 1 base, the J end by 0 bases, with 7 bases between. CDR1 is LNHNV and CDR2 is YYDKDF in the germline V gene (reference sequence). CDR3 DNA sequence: TGTGCCACCAGCAGAGTGGAGACCTCCTACGAGCAGTACTTC. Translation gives CATSRVETSYEQYF.

CDR3 sequence: CASSVAASGMDEQYF. The CDR3 DNA is TGTGCCAGCAGCGTAGCGGCTAGCGGGATGGACGAGCAGTACTTC. The chain recombines TRBV9 with TRBJ2-7; 9 bases are shared with TRBD2. CDR1 SGDLS and CDR2 YYNGEE come from the germline V gene. The CDR3 length is 15 residues. J gave up 5 bases and V 0 bases, and 6 bases lay outside the gene matches.

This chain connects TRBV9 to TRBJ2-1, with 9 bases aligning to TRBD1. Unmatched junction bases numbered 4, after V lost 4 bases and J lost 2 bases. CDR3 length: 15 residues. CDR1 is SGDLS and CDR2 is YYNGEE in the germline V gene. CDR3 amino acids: CASSIRDRAYNEQFF. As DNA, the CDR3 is TGTGCCAGCAGCATCCGGGACAGGGCCTACAATGAGCAGTTCTTC.

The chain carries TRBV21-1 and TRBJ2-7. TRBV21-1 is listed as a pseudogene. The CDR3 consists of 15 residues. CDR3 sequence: CASSSTTNRPYEQYF. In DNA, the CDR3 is TGTGCCAGCAGCAGTACAACCAACCGACCCTACGAGCAGTACTTC.

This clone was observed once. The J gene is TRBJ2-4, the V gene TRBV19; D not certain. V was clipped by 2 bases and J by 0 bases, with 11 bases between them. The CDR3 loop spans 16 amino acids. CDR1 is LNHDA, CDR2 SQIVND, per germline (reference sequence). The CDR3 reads CASSIRSSLAKNIQYF. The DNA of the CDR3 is TGTGCCAGTAGTATACGGAGCAGCCTAGCCAAAAACATTCAGTACTTC.

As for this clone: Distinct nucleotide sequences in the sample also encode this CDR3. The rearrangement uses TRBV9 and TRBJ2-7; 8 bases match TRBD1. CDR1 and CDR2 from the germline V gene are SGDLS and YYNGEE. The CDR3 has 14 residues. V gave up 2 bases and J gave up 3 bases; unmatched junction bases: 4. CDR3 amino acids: CASSVTGTGYEQYF. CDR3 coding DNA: TGTGCCAGCAGCGTCACCGGGACAGGCTACGAGCAGTACTTC.

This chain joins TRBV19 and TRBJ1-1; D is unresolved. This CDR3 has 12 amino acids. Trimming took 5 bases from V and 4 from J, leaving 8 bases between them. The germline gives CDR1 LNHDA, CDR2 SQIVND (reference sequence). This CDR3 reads CASSARRTEAFF. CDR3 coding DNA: TGTGCCAGTAGTGCTCGACGCACTGAAGCTTTCTTT.

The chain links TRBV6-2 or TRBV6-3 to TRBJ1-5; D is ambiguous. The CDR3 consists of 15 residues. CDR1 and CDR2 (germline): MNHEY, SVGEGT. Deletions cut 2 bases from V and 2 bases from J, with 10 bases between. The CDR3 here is CASSYGVWGNQPQHF. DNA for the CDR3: TGTGCCAGCAGTTACGGGGTTTGGGGCAATCAGCCCCAGCATTTT.

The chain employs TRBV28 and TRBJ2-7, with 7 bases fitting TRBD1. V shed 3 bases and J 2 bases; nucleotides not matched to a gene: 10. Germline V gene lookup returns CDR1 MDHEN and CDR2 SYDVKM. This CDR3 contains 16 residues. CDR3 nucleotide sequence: TGTGCCAGCAGTTTCCACCCCACAGGGGCCCCCTACGAGCAGTACTTC. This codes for CASSFHPTGAPYEQYF.

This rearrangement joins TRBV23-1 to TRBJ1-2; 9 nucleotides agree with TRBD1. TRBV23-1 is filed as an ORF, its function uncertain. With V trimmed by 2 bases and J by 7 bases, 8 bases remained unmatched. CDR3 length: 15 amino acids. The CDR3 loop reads CASSQAQGARVGYTF. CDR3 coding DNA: TGCGCCAGCAGTCAAGCACAGGGGGCGCGGGTTGGCTACACCTTC.

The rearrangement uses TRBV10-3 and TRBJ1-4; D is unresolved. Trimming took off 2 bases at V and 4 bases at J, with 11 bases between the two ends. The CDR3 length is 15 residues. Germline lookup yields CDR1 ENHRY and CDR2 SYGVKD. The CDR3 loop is CAISEETPINEKLFF. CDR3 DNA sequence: TGTGCCATCAGTGAGGAGACACCCATTAATGAAAAACTGTTTTTT.

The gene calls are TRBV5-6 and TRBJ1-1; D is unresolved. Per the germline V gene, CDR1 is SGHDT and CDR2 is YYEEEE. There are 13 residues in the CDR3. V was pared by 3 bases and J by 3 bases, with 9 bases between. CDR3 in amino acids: CASSYQAYTEAFF. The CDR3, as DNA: TGTGCCAGCAGCTACCAGGCCTACACTGAAGCTTTCTTT.

Written as DNA, the CDR3 is TGTGCCCACCAAAGACCGAACACTGAAGCTTTCTTT. Translating gives CAHQRPNTEAFF. The chain combines TRBV30 with TRBJ1-1; D uncertain. CDR1 is GTSNPN and CDR2 is SVGIG in the germline V gene (reference sequence). The CDR3 sequence is 12 residues long. Trimming pared 8 bases from V and 1 base from J, leaving 11 bases between.